The 17 T cell receptor beta chains below were found in one sample sequenced in a study of T cells in Graves' hyperthyroidism and ophthalmopathy. Regions amplified from RNA transcripts were the TCR beta CDR3 regions. TCR CDR3 underwent first-round RT-PCR with the HTBI primer set. TCRdb analysed the multiplex PCR reads with MiXCR anew, one entry per CDR3 protein. Of hundreds of thousands of distinct CDR3 sequences listed, about 43% are singletons. Sequences were obtained from peripheral blood or thyroid tissue (not recorded which). Source of these receptors: a woman younger than 35 with Graves' hyperthyroidism.

The chain joins TRBV7-8 to TRBJ1-2; 10 nucleotides match TRBD1. This CDR3 is 14 amino acids long. J lost 6 bases, V lost 0 bases, and 1 base had no gene match. Germline assignment: CDR1 SGHVS and CDR2 FQNEAQ. The CDR3 DNA sequence: TGTGCCAGCAGCTTAGCCGACAGGGGGCATGGCTACACCTTC. Amino acid sequence: CASSLADRGHGYTF.

This rearrangement joins TRBV7-2 to TRBJ1-5, with TRBD1 matching over 8 bases. Trimming cost V 5 bases and J 4 bases; bases outside gene matches: 4. The germline CDR1 and CDR2 sequences are SGHTA and FQGNSA. The CDR3 extends over 14 amino acids. Here the CDR3 reads CTSSRTGPNQPQHF. The CDR3 nucleotides are TGTACCAGCAGCCGGACAGGGCCTAATCAGCCCCAGCATTTT.

This clonotype was counted only a few times. This chain connects TRBV7-2 to TRBJ2-5; TRBD2 matches at 8 bases. The V and J ends lost 6 bases and 5 bases, in that order; junction bases with no gene match: 11. From germline, CDR1 is SGHTA and CDR2 FQGNSA. CDR3 length: 15 amino acids. DNA for the CDR3: TGTGCCAGCAGTTGGAGCGGGAGCTCCCGGGAGACCCAGTACTTC. This sequence encodes CASSWSGSSRETQYF.

The rearrangement joins TRBV20-1 to TRBJ1-1; TRBD1 matches at 7 bases. The V and J ends lost 3 bases and 4 bases, in that order; junction bases with no gene match: 8. The CDR3 contains 14 residues. The germline V gene has CDR1 DFQATT and CDR2 SNEGSKA (reference sequence). CDR3 residues: CSASRGQMGTEAFF. CDR3 sequence (DNA): TGCAGTGCTAGCCGGGGACAGATGGGCACTGAAGCTTTCTTT.

This clonotype appeared a few times. The V and J genes are TRBV7-8 and TRBJ1-3; no definite D call. Germline V gives CDR1 SGHVS, CDR2 FQNEAQ. This CDR3 region has 17 residues. Trimming took 2 bases from V and 0 from J, leaving 14 bases between them. CDR3 nucleotides: TGTGCCAGCAGCTTACAGATCAATCCTTTCTCTGGAAACACCATATATTTT. Its protein is CASSLQINPFSGNTIYF.

This clonotype was seen repeatedly, ten times or more. V gene TRBV7-2 combines with J gene TRBJ2-7; unclear D gene. V dropped 5 bases and J dropped 0 bases, with 11 bases sitting between them. This CDR3 region has 14 residues. Germline CDR1 reads SGHTA; CDR2 reads FQGNSA. Written as DNA, the CDR3 is TGTGCCAGCAGCCTACGTGAGGTCTCCTACGAGCAGTACTTC. This translates into CASSLREVSYEQYF.

This clonotype was counted ten times or more. The gene calls are TRBV20-1 and TRBJ1-1, with 10 bases fitting TRBD1. Germline V CDR1 and CDR2: DFQATT, SNEGSKA (reference sequence). This CDR3 contains 12 residues. Trimming cost V 6 bases and J 11 bases; bases outside gene matches: 9. CDR3 in amino acids: CSAMGTGVWAFF. The CDR3 DNA sequence: TGCAGTGCGATGGGGACAGGGGTTTGGGCTTTCTTT.

This clonotype has just a few counts. Since a much larger clone is just one base distant, this may be a read error. The rearrangement links TRBV10-3 to TRBJ2-6, with D possibly being TRBD1 or TRBD2 (6 bases each). CDR3 length: 14 amino acids. CDR1 is ENHRY and CDR2 is SYGVKD in the germline V gene. CDR3 residues: CAIGGDSGANGLTF. CDR3 nucleotide sequence: TGTGCCATCGGCGGGGACTCGGGGGCCAACGGCCTGACTTTC.

This sequence joins TRBV2 and TRBJ1-2, with D hard to call. V gave up 10 bases and J gave up 2 bases, with 11 bases separating them. There are 12 residues in the CDR3. The germline CDR1 and CDR2 sequences are SNHLY and FYNNEI. As DNA, the CDR3 is TGTGCCACTACTCTGGAAAACTATGGCTACACCTTC. Translating it yields CATTLENYGYTF.

This clonotype showed up just a few times. One junction end does not reproduce the germline sequence, and a read error may be involved. The rearrangement joins TRBV29-1 to TRBJ2-7; a weak D match, TRBD2 (6 bases). The CDR3 sequence is 14 residues long. Germline CDR1 is SQVTM and CDR2 is ANQGSEA. CDR3 sequence (DNA): TGCAACGTTGTGGCGGAGGGGATCCCCTACGAGCAGTACTTC. It encodes CNVVAEGIPYEQYF.

This clonotype showed up just once. The J gene is TRBJ1-1, the V gene TRBV5-4; D perhaps matches TRBD1 (5 bases). The CDR3 is 12 amino acids. V lost 6 bases, J lost 10 bases, and 16 bases lay in between. Germline values: CDR1 SGHNT, CDR2 YYREEE (reference sequence). The CDR3 is CASTSPRGVAFF. The CDR3 DNA follows: TGTGCCAGCACCTCCCCTAGGGGCGTAGCTTTCTTT. The complete variable domain, with remaining parts taken from reference TRBV5-4 and TRBJ1-1, reads ETGVTQSPTHLIKTRGQQVTLRCSSQSGHNTVSWYQQALGQGPQFIFQYYREEENGRGNFPPRFSGLQFPNYSSELNVNALELDDSALYLCASTSPRGVAFFGQGTRLTVV.

The rearrangement uses TRBV24-1 and TRBJ1-5, with 7 bases aligning to TRBD1. The germline V gene has CDR1 KGHDR and CDR2 SFDVKD. V lost 9 bases, J lost 7 bases, and 5 bases stayed unmatched. This CDR3 is 12 amino acids long. The CDR3 DNA reads TGTGCCACCGACAGGGAAGGCCAGCCCCAGCATTTT. It yields the protein CATDREGQPQHF.

This clonotype was picked up many times. The rearrangement links TRBV7-9 to TRBJ2-6; D ambiguous. V gave up 5 bases and J gave up 0 bases, with 11 bases separating them. The length of the CDR3 is 16 residues. The V gene's germline CDR1 is SEHNR and CDR2 FQNEAQ (reference sequence). CDR3 in DNA: TGTGCCAGCAGCCCTATTGACCTCTCTGGGGCCAACGTCCTGACTTTC. Translation gives CASSPIDLSGANVLTF.

This clonotype appeared many times. The rearrangement links TRBV2 to TRBJ1-5; maybe TRBD1 (5 bases). V was trimmed by 0 bases and J by 1 base, leaving 7 bases between them. Germline V CDR1 and CDR2: SNHLY, FYNNEI. This CDR3 is 15 amino acids long. The CDR3 DNA is TGTGCCAGCAGTGAAGCATCAGGGAGCAATCAGCCCCAGCATTTT. This encodes CASSEASGSNQPQHF. Full variable domain (remainder filled in from reference TRBV2 and TRBJ1-5): EPEVTQTPSHQVTQMGQEVILRCVPISNHLYFYWYRQILGQKVEFLVSFYNNEISEKSEIFDDQFSVERPDGSNFTLKIRSTKLEDSAMYFCASSEASGSNQPQHFGDGTRLSIL.

This clonotype was observed many times. This chain links TRBV7-2 with TRBJ1-6, with TRBD1 matching 7 bases. The J segment lost 7 bases and the V segment lost 5 bases, leaving 8 bases of the junction unmatched. The CDR3 is 15 residues long. Looked up from germline, CDR1 is SGHTA and CDR2 is FQGNSA. For the CDR3, the DNA is TGTGCCAGCAGCCCCCGGGACAGTTCGAATTCACCCCTCCACTTT. This encodes CASSPRDSSNSPLHF.

This clonotype showed up many times. This chain connects TRBV24-1 to TRBJ2-5; 7 nucleotides match TRBD2. The germline V gene encodes CDR1 KGHDR and CDR2 SFDVKD. With V trimmed by 4 bases and J by 1 base, 5 bases remained unmatched. The CDR3 has 15 residues. The CDR3 here is CATSEAAGLQETQYF. The DNA of the CDR3 is TGTGCCACCAGTGAAGCAGCGGGGCTCCAAGAGACCCAGTACTTC.

This clonotype was observed a handful of times. The rearrangement links TRBV19 to TRBJ1-2; no definite D call. This CDR3 has 15 residues. The V end lost 3 bases, the J end lost 0 bases, and 11 bases lay between the germline ends. CDR1 and CDR2 from the germline V gene are LNHDA and SQIVND (reference sequence). The CDR3 reads CASSIGPGTNYGYTF. CDR3 DNA sequence: TGTGCCAGTAGTATCGGTCCAGGAACTAACTATGGCTACACCTTC.